This T cell receptor (beta chain) was profiled in a study of blood T cell repertoires in COVID-19. Background on the study: The analysed material was cDNA or gDNA that came from T cells, B-cell-depleted T cells, or PBMCs.

The length of the CDR3 is 14 residues. V lost 0 bases to trimming and J lost 7 bases, with 8 bases between them. Germline CDR1 is SGHKS and CDR2 is YYEKEE (reference sequence). Residents of 24 US areas, aged about 18 to 89 years, made up the participants. The repertoire was sequenced with immunoSEQ multiplex PCR; TCRdb's copy has only in-frame clones and lacks some. Here the sample spans about 480,000 clones, 88% being singletons. This sequence was found in a woman aged 40-49 years who had recovered from COVID-19. Source material: PBMCs or T cells enriched from blood (not recorded which). This chain joins TRBV5-5 and TRBJ1-6; D unclear. The CDR3 region is CASSLVQRNSPLHF. In DNA, the CDR3 is TGTGCCAGCAGCTTGGTACAGAGAAATTCACCCCTCCACTTT.